This T cell receptor (beta chain) was identified in a study of T cells in Graves' hyperthyroidism and ophthalmopathy. The study, taken as a whole, reports: Stable hyperthyroidism was separated from ophthalmopathy by a model based on 13 V-J features.

This clonotype was found many times. The antigen is not known. Diagnoses were established using clinical symptoms, serum thyroxine and TRAb, thyroid ultrasound and orbital computed tomography. The CDR3 runs 15 residues. The V gene lost 5 bases and the J gene lost 0 bases, with 12 bases spanning the gap. TCR beta CDR3 sequences were amplified from RNA transcripts. With the HTBI primer set, the TCR CDR3 went through a first round of RT-PCR. One entry per CDR3 protein, called by TCRdb with MiXCR from the multiplex PCR reads. The sample consists of 130,000 to 150,000 distinct CDR3 sequences, around 20% of them appearing once.

Sequencing input: blood. The TCR comes from a woman aged 45-60 years with Graves' hyperthyroidism that later progressed to Graves' ophthalmopathy. This rearrangement joins TRBV12-3 or TRBV12-4 to TRBJ2-3; D might be TRBD2 (5 bases). The CDR3 nucleotides are TGTGCCAGCAGTACACGACTACCTAGCACAGATACGCAGTATTTT. Translated: CASSTRLPSTDTQYF.